The 26 T cell receptor beta chains below were found in one sample sequenced in a study of response to subunit inactivated influenza vaccine. TCRdb re-called the RT-PCR reads with MiXCR, one entry per CDR3 protein. The data contain approximately 700,000 distinct CDR3 sequences, about 15% of them singletons. Source: PBMCs from blood, taken around 14 days before vaccination. These TCRs come from a man in his fifties who received an inactivated influenza vaccine.

This clonotype was seen a few times. The V and J genes are TRBV27 and TRBJ2-1, with D possibly TRBD2 on 6 matching bases. V lost 5 bases and J 7 bases, leaving 21 bases between the germline ends. The CDR3 loop spans 16 amino acids. In germline, CDR1 is MNHEY, CDR2 SMNVEV (reference sequence). CDR3 loop: CASSTWIAPAGNEQFF. The CDR3 DNA is TGTGCCAGCAGTACCTGGATAGCCCCCGCGGGAAATGAGCAGTTCTTC.

The V gene is TRBV20-1, the J gene TRBJ2-2, with D uncertain. V lost 7 bases and J 7 bases, leaving 10 bases between the germline ends. Germline V gene lookup returns CDR1 DFQATT and CDR2 SNEGSKA (reference sequence). The CDR3 contains 11 residues. The CDR3, as DNA: TGCAGTGTTCTCCCGCGCGGGGAGCTGTTTTTT. This gives the protein CSVLPRGELFF.

This clonotype showed up just a few times. The genes are TRBV7-2 and TRBJ1-4, with TRBD1 as a possible D gene (6 bases). CDR1 and CDR2 (germline): SGHTA, FQGNSA. This CDR3 spans 15 amino acids. Trimming pared 5 bases from V and 6 bases from J, leaving 16 bases between. This CDR3 is CASSPYRTDDEKLFF. The DNA of the CDR3 is TGTGCCAGCAGCCCCTACCGGACAGACGATGAAAAACTGTTTTTT. Looking up the rest from reference TRBV7-2 and TRBJ1-4 gives the full variable domain: GAGVSQSPSNKVTEKGKDVELRCDPISGHTALYWYRQSLGQGLEFLIYFQGNSAPDKSGLPSDRFSAERTGGSVSTLTIQRTQQEDSAVYLCASSPYRTDDEKLFFGSGTQLSVL.

This clonotype was detected a few times. The chain links TRBV20-1 to TRBJ2-7; unclear D gene. V lost 3 bases and J lost 1, with 13 bases in between. Per the germline V gene, CDR1 is DFQATT and CDR2 is SNEGSKA (reference sequence). The length of the CDR3 is 14 residues. As DNA, the CDR3 is TGCAGTGCTAGTCGCCAGGCCGCTTCCTACGAGCAGTACTTC. This encodes CSASRQAASYEQYF.

The chain carries TRBV28 and TRBJ2-7, with 13 bases lining up with TRBD2. This CDR3 contains 15 residues. The germline gives CDR1 MDHEN, CDR2 SYDVKM. J lost 4 bases, V lost 5 bases, and 5 bases had no gene match. The CDR3 sequence: CASSIPGLAGYEQYF. CDR3 nucleotides: TGTGCCAGCAGTATTCCGGGACTAGCGGGATACGAGCAGTACTTC.

V and J are TRBV20-1 and TRBJ2-1; TRBD2 aligns across 10 bases. The ends lost 4 bases at V and 12 bases at J; junction bases unmatched: 6. The CDR3 extends over 12 amino acids. Germline V gives CDR1 DFQATT, CDR2 SNEGSKA (reference sequence). In DNA, the CDR3 is TGCAGTGCTACCCAACTAGCGGGAAGGCAGTTCTTC. Amino acids: CSATQLAGRQFF.

This clonotype came up a few times. J is TRBJ2-5 and V is TRBV5-1, with D perhaps TRBD1 or TRBD2 (6 bases each). Germline V CDR1 and CDR2: SGHRS, YFSETQ. V lost 0 bases to trimming and J lost 4 bases, with 13 bases between them. The CDR3 spans 15 residues. CDR3 residues: CASSLVHGGGETQYF. Written as DNA, the CDR3 is TGCGCCAGCAGCTTGGTCCACGGGGGCGGAGAGACCCAGTACTTC.

This clonotype came up a few times. The V gene is TRBV13, the J gene TRBJ2-1, with 8 bases matching TRBD1. This CDR3 region has 14 residues. V was clipped by 1 base and J by 9 bases; unmatched bases: 5. The germline V gene encodes CDR1 PRHDT and CDR2 FYEKMQ (reference sequence). CDR3 sequence (DNA): TGTGCCAGCAGCTTAGTGGACAGGGTTCGTGAGCAGTTCTTC. It encodes CASSLVDRVREQFF.

This clonotype was detected ten times or more. V is TRBV5-1 and J is TRBJ1-3, with a weak D call TRBD1 (5 bases). The CDR3 runs 16 residues. The ends were cut back, 4 bases at V and 0 bases at J, with 14 bases in the middle. The germline gives CDR1 SGHRS, CDR2 YFSETQ. Here the CDR3 reads CASSRGRTNSGNTIYF. CDR3 nucleotides: TGCGCCAGCAGCCGTGGACGGACAAACTCTGGAAACACCATATATTTT. Variable domain in full (rest from reference TRBV5-1 and TRBJ1-3): KAGVTQTPRYLIKTRGQQVTLSCSPISGHRSVSWYQQTPGQGLQFLFEYFSETQRNKGNFPGRFSGRQFSNSRSEMNVSTLELGDSALYLCASSRGRTNSGNTIYFGEGSWLTVV.

The rearrangement uses TRBV24-1 and TRBJ1-5, with no clear D. The CDR3 sequence is 14 residues long. Germline-derived CDR1 and CDR2 are KGHDR and SFDVKD. Trimming cost V 2 bases and J 7 bases, with 11 bases left between them. The CDR3 here is CATSDSGNAQPQHF. CDR3 DNA: TGTGCCACCAGTGATTCCGGGAATGCCCAGCCCCAGCATTTT.

This clonotype was picked up a small number of times. The V call is TRBV27, the J call TRBJ2-7, with 10 bases identical to TRBD1. The CDR3 totals 15 residues. V lost 5 bases to trimming and J lost 6 bases; unmatched junction nucleotides: 10. Germline assignment: CDR1 MNHEY and CDR2 SMNVEV (reference sequence). The CDR3 is CASSLSAGQGTEQYF. The DNA for the CDR3 is TGTGCCAGCAGTCTAAGCGCGGGACAGGGGACCGAGCAGTACTTC.

In its sample, this clonotype was seen a few times. The chain couples TRBV12-3 or TRBV12-4 to TRBJ2-7; TRBD2 aligns across 11 bases. The CDR3 length is 16 residues. Losses at the gene ends were 6 bases for V and 2 bases for J; bases not matched to a gene: 9. This chain's CDR3 is CASSTYLAGGPYEQYF. The CDR3 DNA sequence: TGTGCCAGCAGCACCTACTTAGCGGGGGGGCCCTACGAGCAGTACTTC.

The chain has TRBV6-2 or TRBV6-3 and TRBJ2-7; tentative D call: TRBD1 (5 bases). CDR3 size: 17 residues. V lost 0 bases and J 3 bases, leaving 18 bases between the germline ends. Germline loops: CDR1 MNHEY, CDR2 SVGEGT. Here the CDR3 reads CASSYSSVLDSHYEQYF. As DNA, the CDR3 is TGTGCCAGCAGTTACTCCTCCGTTCTTGACAGCCACTACGAGCAGTACTTC.

The gene calls are TRBV9 and TRBJ2-2; D unresolved. CDR1 is SGDLS and CDR2 is YYNGEE in the germline V gene. This CDR3 is 11 amino acids long. The V and J ends lost 7 bases and 13 bases respectively, with 14 bases between them. CDR3 region: CASAGPPGLFF. The CDR3 DNA sequence: TGTGCCAGCGCCGGGCCCCCTGGGCTGTTTTTT.

At least ten counts were recorded for this clonotype. The gene calls are TRBV20-1 and TRBJ2-7, with 11 bases matching TRBD2. The CDR3 contains 16 residues. Losses at the gene ends were 2 bases for V and 3 bases for J; bases not matched to a gene: 9. The germline CDR1 and CDR2 sequences are DFQATT and SNEGSKA (reference sequence). The CDR3 DNA sequence: TGCAGTGCTAGACACGCTAGCGGGGGGCCCCACTACGAGCAGTACTTC. The encoded protein is CSARHASGGPHYEQYF.

A few counts support this clonotype. V and J are TRBV7-8 and TRBJ2-5; no firm D call. In germline, CDR1 is SGHVS, CDR2 FQNEAQ. The ends were cut back, 5 bases at V and 4 bases at J, with 17 bases in the middle. The CDR3 length is 15 residues. CDR3 protein: CASSPEDFHRETQYF. For the CDR3, the DNA is TGTGCCAGCAGCCCGGAAGACTTCCATCGAGAGACCCAGTACTTC.

This clonotype has ten or more counts. This chain joins TRBV5-1 and TRBJ1-5; 11 nucleotides line up with TRBD1. This CDR3 is built from 17 residues. With 4 bases clipped from V and 5 bases from J, the junction kept 11 bases outside the gene matches. Germline-derived CDR1 and CDR2 are SGHRS and YFSETQ. The CDR3 is CASSPGQGVDIDQPQHF. In DNA form, the CDR3 reads TGCGCCAGCAGCCCGGGACAGGGGGTAGATATCGATCAGCCCCAGCATTTT.

This chain connects TRBV9 to TRBJ2-3; 10 bases fit TRBD2. The CDR3 totals 16 residues. CDR1 and CDR2 from the germline V gene are SGDLS and YYNGEE. Germline trimming cut 1 base from V and 2 bases from J; bases unmatched to any gene: 4. The CDR3 is CASSVRSGRATDTQYF. CDR3 DNA sequence: TGTGCCAGCAGCGTAAGAAGCGGGAGGGCCACAGATACGCAGTATTTT.

The V and J genes are TRBV12-3 or TRBV12-4 and TRBJ1-3; no clear D gene. Trimming pared 3 bases from V and 2 bases from J, leaving 11 bases between. The CDR3 runs to 15 residues. CDR3 DNA sequence: TGTGCCAGCAGTTTTGGGTCCGGTGCTGGAAACACCATATATTTT. Its protein is CASSFGSGAGNTIYF.

The chain recombines TRBV30 with TRBJ2-7; 9 positions agree with TRBD2. CDR3 length equals 12 residues. CDR1 is GTSNPN and CDR2 is SVGIG in the germline V gene (reference sequence). CDR3 residues: CAWASGAYEQYF. The CDR3 DNA sequence: TGTGCTTGGGCTAGCGGGGCGTACGAGCAGTACTTC.

This sequence joins TRBV9 and TRBJ1-6; maybe TRBD1 (5 bases). The V and J ends lost 3 bases and 6 bases respectively, with 10 bases between them. CDR1 and CDR2 from the germline V gene are SGDLS and YYNGEE. This CDR3 is 14 amino acids long. CDR3 nucleotides: TGTGCCAGCAGCGAACGGGACTTTAATTCACCCCTCCACTTT. Protein product: CASSERDFNSPLHF. Full variable domain (rest looked up from reference TRBV9 and TRBJ1-6): DSGVTQTPKHLITATGQRVTLRCSPRSGDLSVYWYQQSLDQGLQFLIQYYNGEERAKGNILERFSAQQFPDLHSELNLSSLELGDSALYFCASSERDFNSPLHFGNGTRLTVT.

At least ten counts were recorded for this clonotype. J is TRBJ2-1 and V is TRBV5-6; 10 bases line up with TRBD1. V dropped 2 bases and J dropped 7; count of bases not matched to a gene: 6. There are 15 residues in the CDR3. Germline CDR1 is SGHDT and CDR2 is YYEEEE. The chain's CDR3 is CASSFPGQGWNEQFF. CDR3 nucleotide sequence: TGTGCCAGCAGCTTCCCGGGACAGGGGTGGAATGAGCAGTTCTTC. The variable domain in full, with the rest retrieved from reference TRBV5-6 and TRBJ2-1, is DAGVTQSPTHLIKTRGQQVTLRCSPKSGHDTVSWYQQALGQGPQFIFQYYEEEERQRGNFPDRFSGHQFPNYSSELNVNALLLGDSALYLCASSFPGQGWNEQFFGPGTRLTVL.

At least ten counts were recorded for this clonotype. V and J are TRBV11-2 and TRBJ2-7; D is perhaps TRBD1 or TRBD2 (6 bases each). Germline CDR1 SGHAT, CDR2 FQNNGV. The CDR3 totals 14 residues. V was clipped by 0 bases and J by 4 bases, with 10 bases between them. CDR3: CASSLDGGRYEQYF. The CDR3 nucleotides are TGTGCCAGCAGCTTAGATGGGGGGCGGTACGAGCAGTACTTC.

The chain is built from TRBV20-1 and TRBJ2-7, with 8 bases aligning to TRBD2. CDR1 is DFQATT and CDR2 is SNEGSKA in the germline V gene (reference sequence). Trimming removed 0 bases from V and 6 bases from J; junction bases left unmatched: 7. The CDR3 is 14 amino acids. The CDR3 DNA reads TGCAGTGCTAGAGATTTCCGGCTAGCGGGCGAGCAGTACTTC. It yields the protein CSARDFRLAGEQYF.

V is TRBV5-1 and J is TRBJ2-4; D unresolved. The CDR3 has 14 amino acids. Trimming took off 0 bases at V and 5 bases at J, with 9 bases between the two ends. The germline V gene encodes CDR1 SGHRS and CDR2 YFSETQ. The CDR3 reads CASSLGGRENIQYF. The CDR3 DNA reads TGCGCCAGCAGCTTGGGGGGTAGGGAAAACATTCAGTACTTC.

Worth noting for this clonotype: Mismatch with germline at one junction end may stem from a read error. V is TRBV5-5 and J is TRBJ2-7, with D tentatively TRBD1 (5 bases). The CDR3 consists of 12 residues. Germline-derived CDR1 and CDR2 are SGHKS and YYEKEE (reference sequence). Written as DNA, the CDR3 is TGTGCCAGCAGCTTGGACAGGCCAACCTGGCACTTC. The encoded protein is CASSLDRPTWHF.